A single sample is the source of the 31 T cell receptor beta chains below, sequenced in a study of cytomegalovirus exposure and HLA in healthy donors (TCRdb year 2017). Library construction relied on the immunoSEQ multiplex PCR assay. For the multiplex PCR, a mixture combining 60 forward primers for TCR Vbeta segments and 13 reverse primers for TCR Jbeta segments was used. This is the immuneACCESS table as TCRdb keeps it, with only in-frame sequences that have V and J called. A part of the clones is gone; compared with another copy, unresolved V genes explain less than half, and the rest is unexplained. This sample comprises roughly 98,000 clones, roughly 79% of them detected only once. Roughly 3% of the sample belongs to the ten largest clones. Source material: PBMCs. The receptors shown here come from a female donor in good health and CMV-seropositive.

This rearrangement joins TRBV19 to TRBJ2-1, with TRBD2 as a possible D gene (5 bases). V lost 2 bases and J lost 2, with 7 bases in between. CDR3 length: 14 amino acids. Germline CDR1 LNHDA, CDR2 SQIVND (reference sequence). The CDR3 loop is CASSIPGTYNEQFF. The DNA of the CDR3 is TGTGCCAGTAGTATACCCGGGACCTACAATGAGCAGTTCTTC.

The CDR3 DNA sequence: TGTGCCAGCAACAACGGAGGGGACAGCAATCAGCCCCAGCATTTT. This encodes CASNNGGDSNQPQHF. The chain links TRBV28 to TRBJ1-5, with D tentatively TRBD1 (5 bases). The CDR3 extends over 15 amino acids. Trimming cost V 7 bases and J 1 base, with 14 bases left between them. CDR1 and CDR2 (germline): MDHEN, SYDVKM. The full variable domain, completed using reference TRBV28 and TRBJ1-5, is DVKVTQSSRYLVKRTGEKVFLECVQDMDHENMFWYRQDPGLGLRLIYFSYDVKMKEKGDIPEGYSVSREKKERFSLILESASTNQTSMYLCASNNGGDSNQPQHFGDGTRLSIL.

This sequence joins TRBV29-1 and TRBJ1-1; D is ambiguous. Trimming left V 6 bases short and J 1 base short, with 12 bases between. The CDR3 spans 13 residues. CDR1 is SQVTM, CDR2 ANQGSEA, per germline. CDR3 sequence (DNA): TGCAGCGTCGGCAGGCTACCGAACACTGAAGCTTTCTTT. Translating gives CSVGRLPNTEAFF.

V gene TRBV7-9 combines with J gene TRBJ2-1; tentatively, D is TRBD1 (6 bases). In germline, CDR1 is SEHNR, CDR2 FQNEAQ (reference sequence). The V gene lost 5 bases and the J gene lost 3 bases, with 11 bases spanning the gap. CDR3 length equals 14 residues. The DNA of the CDR3 is TGTGCCAGCAGCACCGGGACATTCTACAATGAGCAGTTCTTC. Amino acid sequence: CASSTGTFYNEQFF.

This clone has a single count. This chain links TRBV6-5 with TRBJ2-5, with a possible D match to TRBD1 (5 bases). The CDR3 runs to 13 residues. V dropped 5 bases and J dropped 2 bases, with 9 bases sitting between them. Germline V CDR1 and CDR2: MNHEY, SVGAGI. The CDR3 spells CASSNRRQETQYF. CDR3 sequence (DNA): TGTGCCAGCAGTAACAGGAGACAAGAGACCCAGTACTTC.

The chain couples TRBV5-4 to TRBJ2-7; D might be TRBD1 (6 bases). Trimming removed 4 bases from V and 5 bases from J, with 13 bases in between. CDR3 length: 13 amino acids. Germline CDR1 and CDR2: SGHNT and YYREEE (reference sequence). The CDR3 loop reads CASSPGGIHEQYF. DNA of the CDR3: TGTGCCAGCAGCCCTGGGGGCATCCACGAGCAGTACTTC. The full variable domain, completed using reference TRBV5-4 and TRBJ2-7, is ETGVTQSPTHLIKTRGQQVTLRCSSQSGHNTVSWYQQALGQGPQFIFQYYREEENGRGNFPPRFSGLQFPNYSSELNVNALELDDSALYLCASSPGGIHEQYFGPGTRLTVT.

V is TRBV9 and J is TRBJ1-1, with D possibly being TRBD1 (5 bases). Germline V CDR1 and CDR2: SGDLS, YYNGEE. Trimming removed 0 bases from V and 7 bases from J, with 13 bases in between. The CDR3 totals 14 residues. The chain's CDR3 is CASSVAARGFEAFF. CDR3 coding DNA: TGTGCCAGCAGCGTAGCGGCCCGGGGGTTTGAAGCTTTCTTT.

In this sample, this clone turned up once. This chain connects TRBV25-1 to TRBJ2-1; tentative D call: TRBD2 (6 bases). This CDR3 is 14 amino acids long. V lost 3 bases and J 0 bases, leaving 6 bases between the germline ends. CDR1 and CDR2 (germline): MGHDK, SYGVNS. In DNA, the CDR3 is TGTGCCAGCAGTGAGGGGGGCTCCTACAATGAGCAGTTCTTC. It codes for CASSEGGSYNEQFF.

This clone counts as medium-sized. The gene calls are TRBV5-8 and TRBJ1-1; D possibly corresponds to TRBD1 (5 bases). The V end was cut by 4 bases, the J end by 1 base, with 11 bases between. The CDR3 length is 14 residues. Germline V gene sequence: CDR1 SGHTS, CDR2 YDEGEE. DNA for the CDR3: TGTGCCAGCAGCCATAACAGGAAGAACACTGAAGCTTTCTTT. This translates into CASSHNRKNTEAFF. Using reference TRBV5-8 and TRBJ1-1 for the parts outside the CDR3, the full variable domain is EAGVTQSPTHLIKTRGQQATLRCSPISGHTSVYWYQQALGLGLQFLLWYDEGEERNRGNFPPRFSGRQFPNYSSELNVNALELEDSALYLCASSHNRKNTEAFFGQGTRLTVV.

This chain uses TRBV7-2 with TRBJ1-2, with 8 bases aligning to TRBD1. Germline-derived CDR1 and CDR2 are SGHTA and FQGNSA. V dropped 1 base and J dropped 5; count of bases not matched to a gene: 15. The CDR3 covers 18 residues. In DNA, the CDR3 is TGTGCCAGCAGCTTAGGACCAATCGGGCAGGGGGCTCATTATGGCTACACCTTC. It yields the protein CASSLGPIGQGAHYGYTF.

J is TRBJ2-7 and V is TRBV18; TRBD2 matches 9 bases. The ends lost 3 bases at V and 6 bases at J; junction bases unmatched: 12. Germline CDR1 reads KGHSH; CDR2 reads LQKENI. The CDR3 extends over 16 amino acids. CDR3 in amino acids: CASSPTLAGSLLEQYF. The CDR3 DNA follows: TGTGCCAGCTCACCTACTCTAGCGGGATCTCTTCTCGAGCAGTACTTC. The entire variable domain, with the rest obtained from reference TRBV18 and TRBJ2-7, is as follows: NAGVMQNPRHLVRRRGQEARLRCSPMKGHSHVYWYRQLPEEGLKFMVYLQKENIIDESGMPKERFSAEFPKEGPSILRIQQVVRGDSAAYFCASSPTLAGSLLEQYFGPGTRLTVT.

This sequence joins TRBV5-6 and TRBJ1-2; no clear D gene. Trimming pared 0 bases from V and 5 bases from J, leaving 17 bases between. CDR1 is SGHDT, CDR2 YYEEEE, per germline. The CDR3 runs 16 residues. CDR3 protein: CASSLGGSSERYGYTF. DNA of the CDR3: TGTGCCAGCAGCTTGGGCGGGAGCTCCGAGAGGTATGGCTACACCTTC.

This clone was counted a few times. This chain links TRBV18 with TRBJ2-5; TRBD2 aligns across 8 bases. The CDR3 loop spans 14 amino acids. The trim removed 5 bases at V and 1 base at J, leaving 3 bases unmatched. The germline CDR1 and CDR2 sequences are KGHSH and LQKENI. The CDR3 nucleotides are TGTGCCAGCTCAAGGACTAGCCGCCAAGAGACCCAGTACTTC. It codes for CASSRTSRQETQYF.

V usage is TRBV5-4 and J usage is TRBJ1-4; D gene uncertain. CDR3 length: 14 residues. Germline V gene sequence: CDR1 SGHNT, CDR2 YYREEE (reference sequence). V shed 1 base and J shed 8 bases, with 12 bases lying between them. The CDR3 DNA sequence: TGTGCCAGCAGCTTGTCGATGGGGAGAGAAAAACTGTTTTTT. This encodes CASSLSMGREKLFF.

This clone was seen a single time. The chain carries TRBV9 and TRBJ2-7, with D perhaps TRBD1 (6 bases). Trimming removed 3 bases at V and 5 bases at J, with 15 bases between. The germline V gene has CDR1 SGDLS and CDR2 YYNGEE. The length of the CDR3 is 14 residues. CDR3 in amino acids: CASSASTQGNEQYF. DNA of the CDR3: TGTGCCAGCAGCGCCTCGACACAGGGCAACGAGCAGTACTTC.

This clone was recorded only once. The chain links TRBV30 to TRBJ1-2, with a weak D call TRBD1 (5 bases). The V gene's germline CDR1 is GTSNPN and CDR2 SVGIG (reference sequence). Trimming took 0 bases from V and 8 from J, leaving 22 bases between them. The CDR3 consists of 16 residues. DNA for the CDR3: TGTGCCTGGAGTGTAATTGAAGGGGCTCCAGGATGGGGCTACACCTTC. As protein: CAWSVIEGAPGWGYTF.

Comment on this clone: The same CDR3 also results from other DNA sequences found in this sample. This chain connects TRBV4-3 to TRBJ2-1, with TRBD1 identical over 7 bases. Looked up from germline, CDR1 is LGHNA and CDR2 is YSLEER. The CDR3 consists of 15 residues. J lost 4 bases, V lost 0 bases, and 3 bases had no gene match. The CDR3 DNA follows: TGCGCCAGCAGCCAAGATAGGGGGCAGTACAATGAGCAGTTCTTC. It encodes CASSQDRGQYNEQFF.

This clone appeared a few times. The chain is built from TRBV19 and TRBJ1-2; D is ambiguous. V lost 6 bases and J lost 5, with 13 bases in between. The CDR3 runs to 13 residues. In germline, CDR1 is LNHDA, CDR2 SQIVND (reference sequence). As DNA, the CDR3 is TGTGCCAGTAGCCCGACACTCTGGTATGGCTACACCTTC. Translation gives CASSPTLWYGYTF.

The chain joins TRBV9 to TRBJ1-1, with D maybe TRBD1 (5 bases). CDR3 length: 14 amino acids. The V gene lost 4 bases and the J gene lost 1 base, with 11 bases spanning the gap. Germline V gene data show CDR1 as SGDLS and CDR2 as YYNGEE. The CDR3 DNA is TGTGCCAGCAGCTTTACGGACACGAACACTGAAGCTTTCTTT. Its translation is CASSFTDTNTEAFF.

This clone is judged medium-sized. The V gene is TRBV6-5, the J gene TRBJ2-7; a possible D gene is TRBD1 (6 bases). The germline V gene has CDR1 MNHEY and CDR2 SVGAGI. The CDR3 is 16 residues long. V lost 4 bases to trimming and J lost 0 bases, with 16 bases between them. The CDR3 sequence is CASSFSLGAASYEQYF. In DNA, the CDR3 is TGTGCCAGCAGTTTCTCCCTGGGGGCGGCCTCCTACGAGCAGTACTTC.

The chain uses TRBV28 and TRBJ2-5; possible D gene TRBD2, 6 bases. The CDR3 is made up of 14 amino acids. The V gene lost 4 bases and the J gene lost 7 bases, with 16 bases spanning the gap. CDR1 and CDR2 from the germline V gene are MDHEN and SYDVKM. CDR3 sequence reads: CASSYRETPGTQYF. The DNA for the CDR3 is TGTGCCAGCAGTTATCGGGAGACTCCAGGGACCCAGTACTTC.

The rearrangement uses TRBV5-1 and TRBJ1-2, with unresolved D. Trimming took 0 bases from V and 4 from J, leaving 13 bases between them. The CDR3 extends over 15 amino acids. The germline V gene encodes CDR1 SGHRS and CDR2 YFSETQ. CDR3 sequence reads: CASSLALGGLYGYTF. The CDR3 DNA sequence: TGCGCCAGCAGCTTGGCCCTCGGAGGGCTCTATGGCTACACCTTC.

The CDR3 is CASSHPSYGYTF. The CDR3 coding sequence is TGTGCCAGCAGTCATCCCAGCTATGGCTACACCTTC. The chain recombines TRBV11-2 with TRBJ1-2; no reliable D call. Germline CDR1 reads SGHAT; CDR2 reads FQNNGV. The CDR3 runs to 12 residues. The ends were cut back, 6 bases at V and 4 bases at J, with 9 bases in the middle.

The sample holds a few counts of this clone. The chain links TRBV6-5 to TRBJ2-7; the D is unclear. The V end lost 6 bases, the J end lost 6 bases, and 15 bases lay between the germline ends. The CDR3 has 13 residues. Germline loops: CDR1 MNHEY, CDR2 SVGAGI. CDR3 amino acids: CASSLTKRVEQYF. CDR3 nucleotide sequence: TGTGCCAGCAGCCTTACTAAACGGGTCGAGCAGTACTTC.

The chain couples TRBV2 to TRBJ2-4; 11 bases match TRBD1. CDR3 length: 13 amino acids. With V trimmed by 5 bases and J by 8 bases, 2 bases remained unmatched. Germline-derived CDR1 and CDR2 are SNHLY and FYNNEI. The CDR3 DNA follows: TGTGCCAGCAGTCGGACAGGGGGCTACATTCAGTACTTC. Protein product: CASSRTGGYIQYF.

This clone is a singleton in its sample. The V gene is TRBV18, the J gene TRBJ1-2, with D possibly TRBD1 on 5 matching bases. This CDR3 has 12 amino acids. V lost 7 bases to trimming and J lost 7 bases, with 13 bases between them. Germline V gene lookup returns CDR1 KGHSH and CDR2 LQKENI. The CDR3 region is CASWGGATGYTF. For the CDR3, the DNA is TGTGCCAGCTGGGGCGGGGCAACTGGCTACACCTTC.

The chain uses TRBV9 and TRBJ2-5; tentative D call: TRBD2 (6 bases). The CDR3 consists of 15 residues. Germline loops: CDR1 SGDLS, CDR2 YYNGEE. Trimming removed 0 bases from V and 7 bases from J, with 16 bases in between. CDR3 DNA sequence: TGTGCCAGCAGCGTAGAACCTGGCCCCGGGGGGACCCAGTACTTC. It translates to CASSVEPGPGGTQYF.

The chain combines TRBV7-2 with TRBJ2-7, with TRBD2 identical over 13 bases. From germline, CDR1 is SGHTA and CDR2 FQGNSA. The junction had 4 bases not matched to a gene; V was cut back by 5 bases and J by 3 bases. The CDR3 covers 15 residues. The CDR3, as DNA: TGTGCCAGCAGCCTGGGGACTAGCGGGAACTACGAGCAGTACTTC. Translating it yields CASSLGTSGNYEQYF.

This rearrangement joins TRBV5-1 to TRBJ1-5; no clear D gene. This CDR3 is built from 14 residues. Germline lookup yields CDR1 SGHRS and CDR2 YFSETQ. V gave up 4 bases and J gave up 2 bases, with 10 bases separating them. Here the CDR3 reads CASSRDGGNQPQHF. The CDR3, as DNA: TGCGCCAGCAGCCGCGACGGGGGCAATCAGCCCCAGCATTTT. Supplemented by reference TRBV5-1 and TRBJ1-5, the full variable domain reads KAGVTQTPRYLIKTRGQQVTLSCSPISGHRSVSWYQQTPGQGLQFLFEYFSETQRNKGNFPGRFSGRQFSNSRSEMNVSTLELGDSALYLCASSRDGGNQPQHFGDGTRLSIL.

This sequence joins TRBV28 and TRBJ1-5; 7 bases match TRBD1. Germline assignment: CDR1 MDHEN and CDR2 SYDVKM. V lost 6 bases, J lost 0 bases, and 2 bases stayed unmatched. CDR3 length equals 14 residues. DNA for the CDR3: TGTGCCAGCAGGAGGGGGCTTAGCAATCAGCCCCAGCATTTT. Its protein product is CASRRGLSNQPQHF. Supplemented by reference TRBV28 and TRBJ1-5, the full variable domain reads DVKVTQSSRYLVKRTGEKVFLECVQDMDHENMFWYRQDPGLGLRLIYFSYDVKMKEKGDIPEGYSVSREKKERFSLILESASTNQTSMYLCASRRGLSNQPQHFGDGTRLSIL.

This chain uses TRBV11-2 with TRBJ2-7; D is perhaps TRBD2 (6 bases). Deletions cut 4 bases from V and 0 bases from J, with 10 bases between. The CDR3 is 14 residues long. CDR1 and CDR2 from the germline V gene are SGHAT and FQNNGV. The CDR3 region is CASSSTGSSYEQYF. The CDR3 DNA is TGTGCCAGCAGCTCCACCGGGAGCTCCTACGAGCAGTACTTC.